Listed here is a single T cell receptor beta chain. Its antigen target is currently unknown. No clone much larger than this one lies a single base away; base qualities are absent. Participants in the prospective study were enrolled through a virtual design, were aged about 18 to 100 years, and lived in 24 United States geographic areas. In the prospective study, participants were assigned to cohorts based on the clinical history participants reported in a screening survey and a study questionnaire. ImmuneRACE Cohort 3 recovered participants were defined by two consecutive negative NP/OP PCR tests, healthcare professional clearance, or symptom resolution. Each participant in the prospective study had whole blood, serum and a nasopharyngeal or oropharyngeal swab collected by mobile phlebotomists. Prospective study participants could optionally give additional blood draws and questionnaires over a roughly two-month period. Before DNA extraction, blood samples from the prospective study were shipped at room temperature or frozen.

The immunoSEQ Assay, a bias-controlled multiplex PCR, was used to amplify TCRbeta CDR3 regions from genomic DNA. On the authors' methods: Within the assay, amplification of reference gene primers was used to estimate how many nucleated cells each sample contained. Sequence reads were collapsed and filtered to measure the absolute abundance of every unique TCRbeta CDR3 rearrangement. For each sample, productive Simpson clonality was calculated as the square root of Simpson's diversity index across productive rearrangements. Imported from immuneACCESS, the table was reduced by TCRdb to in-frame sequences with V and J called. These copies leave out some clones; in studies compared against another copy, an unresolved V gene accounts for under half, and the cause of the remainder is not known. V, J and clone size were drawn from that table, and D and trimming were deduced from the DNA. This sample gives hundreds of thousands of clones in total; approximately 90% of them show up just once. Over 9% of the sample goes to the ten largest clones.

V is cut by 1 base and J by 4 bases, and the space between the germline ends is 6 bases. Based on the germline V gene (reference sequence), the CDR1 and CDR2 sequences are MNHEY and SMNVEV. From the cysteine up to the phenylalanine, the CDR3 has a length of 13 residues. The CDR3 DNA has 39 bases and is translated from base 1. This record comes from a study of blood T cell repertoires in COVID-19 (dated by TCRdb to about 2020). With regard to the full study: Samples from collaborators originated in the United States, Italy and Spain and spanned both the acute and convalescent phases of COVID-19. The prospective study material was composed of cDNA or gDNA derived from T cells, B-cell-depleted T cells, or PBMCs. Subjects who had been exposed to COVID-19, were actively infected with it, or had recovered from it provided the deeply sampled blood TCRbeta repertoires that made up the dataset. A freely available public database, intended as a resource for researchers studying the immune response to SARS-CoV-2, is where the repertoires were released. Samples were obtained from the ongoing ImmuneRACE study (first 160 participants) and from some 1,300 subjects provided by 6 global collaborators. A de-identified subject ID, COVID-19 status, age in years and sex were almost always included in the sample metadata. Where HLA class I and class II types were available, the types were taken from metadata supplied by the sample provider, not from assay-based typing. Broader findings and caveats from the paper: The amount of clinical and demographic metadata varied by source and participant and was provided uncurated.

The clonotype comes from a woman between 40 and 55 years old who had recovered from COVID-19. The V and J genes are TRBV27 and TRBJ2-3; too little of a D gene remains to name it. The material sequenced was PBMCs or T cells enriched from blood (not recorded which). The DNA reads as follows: TGTGCCAGCAGTTTATTTCTAGCAGATACGCAGTATTTT. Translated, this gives CASSLFLADTQYF.